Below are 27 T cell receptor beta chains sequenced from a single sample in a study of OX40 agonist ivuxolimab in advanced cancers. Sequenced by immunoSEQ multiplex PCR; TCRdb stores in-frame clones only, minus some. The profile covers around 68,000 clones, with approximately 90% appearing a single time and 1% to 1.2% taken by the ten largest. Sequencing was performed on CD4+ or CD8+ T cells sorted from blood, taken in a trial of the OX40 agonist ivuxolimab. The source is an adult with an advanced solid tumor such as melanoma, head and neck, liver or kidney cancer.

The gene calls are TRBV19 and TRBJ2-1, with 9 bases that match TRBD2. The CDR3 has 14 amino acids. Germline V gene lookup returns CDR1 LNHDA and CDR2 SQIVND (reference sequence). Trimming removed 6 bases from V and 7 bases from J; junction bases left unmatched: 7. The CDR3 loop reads CASRLAGASNEQFF. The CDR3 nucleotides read TGTGCCAGTAGGTTAGCGGGAGCGTCGAATGAGCAGTTCTTC. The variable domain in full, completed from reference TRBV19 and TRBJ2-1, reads DGGITQSPKYLFRKEGQNVTLSCEQNLNHDAMYWYRQDPGQGLRLIYYSQIVNDFQKGDIAEGYSVSREKKESFPLTVTSAQKNPTAFYLCASRLAGASNEQFFGPGTRLTVL.

The CDR3 loop reads CSVSGLVYEQFF. DNA for the CDR3: TGCAGCGTTTCAGGGTTGGTATATGAGCAGTTCTTC. J is TRBJ2-1 and V is TRBV29-1; D is perhaps TRBD1 (5 bases). Trimming cost V 5 bases and J 8 bases, with 13 bases left between them. The CDR3 has 12 residues. CDR1 and CDR2 (germline): SQVTM, ANQGSEA.

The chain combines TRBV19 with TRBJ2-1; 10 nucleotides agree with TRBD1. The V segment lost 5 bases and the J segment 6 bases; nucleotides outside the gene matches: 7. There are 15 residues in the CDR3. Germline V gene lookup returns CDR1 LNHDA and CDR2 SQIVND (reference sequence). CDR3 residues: CASSPRTGGVNEQFF. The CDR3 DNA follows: TGTGCCAGTAGTCCGCGGACAGGGGGAGTCAATGAGCAGTTCTTC.

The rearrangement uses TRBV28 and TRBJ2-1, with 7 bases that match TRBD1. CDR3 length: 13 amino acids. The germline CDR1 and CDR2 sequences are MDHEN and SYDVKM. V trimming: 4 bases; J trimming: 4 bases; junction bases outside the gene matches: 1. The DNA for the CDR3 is TGTGCCAGCAGTTCGGGACAGTACAATGAGCAGTTCTTC. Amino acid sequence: CASSSGQYNEQFF. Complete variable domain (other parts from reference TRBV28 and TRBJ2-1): DVKVTQSSRYLVKRTGEKVFLECVQDMDHENMFWYRQDPGLGLRLIYFSYDVKMKEKGDIPEGYSVSREKKERFSLILESASTNQTSMYLCASSSGQYNEQFFGPGTRLTVL.

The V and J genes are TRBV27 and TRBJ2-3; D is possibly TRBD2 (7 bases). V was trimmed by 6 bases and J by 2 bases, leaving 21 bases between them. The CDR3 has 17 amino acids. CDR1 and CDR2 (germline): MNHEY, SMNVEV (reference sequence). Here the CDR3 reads CASRRGGRITSTDTQYF. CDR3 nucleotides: TGTGCCAGCAGGAGGGGGGGACGAATAACCTCCACAGATACGCAGTATTTT.

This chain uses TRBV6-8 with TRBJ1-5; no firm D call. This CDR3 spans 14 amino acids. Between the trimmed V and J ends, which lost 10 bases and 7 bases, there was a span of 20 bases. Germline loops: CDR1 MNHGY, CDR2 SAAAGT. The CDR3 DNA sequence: TGTGCCATAGACCCGGTTGATTTAGGACAGCCCCAGCATTTT. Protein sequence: CAIDPVDLGQPQHF.

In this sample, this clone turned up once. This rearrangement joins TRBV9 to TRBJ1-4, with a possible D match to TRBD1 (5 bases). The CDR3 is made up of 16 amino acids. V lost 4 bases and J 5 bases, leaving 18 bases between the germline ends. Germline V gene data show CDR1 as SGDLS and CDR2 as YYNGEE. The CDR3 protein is CASSPPGFSGNEKLFF. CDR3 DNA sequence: TGTGCCAGCAGCCCTCCAGGGTTCTCGGGGAATGAAAAACTGTTTTTT.

CDR3 in amino acids: CAISASGDVTQYF. The DNA for the CDR3 is TGTGCCATCAGCGCTAGCGGAGACGTGACCCAGTACTTC. The chain couples TRBV10-3 to TRBJ2-5, with TRBD2 identical over 7 bases. The trim removed 6 bases at V and 7 bases at J, leaving 8 bases unmatched. Germline V CDR1 and CDR2: ENHRY, SYGVKD. There are 13 residues in the CDR3.

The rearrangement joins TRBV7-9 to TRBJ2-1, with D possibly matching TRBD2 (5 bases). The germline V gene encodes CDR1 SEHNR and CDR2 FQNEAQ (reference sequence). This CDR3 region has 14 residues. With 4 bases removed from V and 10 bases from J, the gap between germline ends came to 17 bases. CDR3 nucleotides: TGTGCCAGCAGCTCCGGACTCGCACCGGAAGAGCAGTTCTTC. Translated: CASSSGLAPEEQFF.

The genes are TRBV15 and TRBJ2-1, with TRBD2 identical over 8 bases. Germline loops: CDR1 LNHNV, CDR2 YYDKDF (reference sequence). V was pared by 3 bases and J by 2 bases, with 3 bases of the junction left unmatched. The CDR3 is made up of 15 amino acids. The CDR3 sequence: CATSSGRGAYNEQFF. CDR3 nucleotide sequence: TGTGCCACCAGCAGTGGGCGGGGGGCCTACAATGAGCAGTTCTTC.

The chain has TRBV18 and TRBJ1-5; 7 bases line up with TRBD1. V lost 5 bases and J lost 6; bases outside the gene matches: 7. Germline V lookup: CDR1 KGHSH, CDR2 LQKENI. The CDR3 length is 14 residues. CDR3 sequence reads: CASSSDRDVQPQHF. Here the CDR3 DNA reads TGTGCCAGCTCATCCGACAGGGATGTTCAGCCCCAGCATTTT.

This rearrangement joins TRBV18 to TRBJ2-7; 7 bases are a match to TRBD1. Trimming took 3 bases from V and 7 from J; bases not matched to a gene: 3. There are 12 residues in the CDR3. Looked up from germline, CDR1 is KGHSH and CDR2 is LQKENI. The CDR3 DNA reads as TGTGCCAGCTCACCGGGGACAGATGAGCAGTACTTC. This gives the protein CASSPGTDEQYF.

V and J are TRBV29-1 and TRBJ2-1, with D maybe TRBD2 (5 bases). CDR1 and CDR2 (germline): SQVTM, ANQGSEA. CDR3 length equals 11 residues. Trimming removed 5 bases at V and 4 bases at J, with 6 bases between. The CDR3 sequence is CSVRRYNEQFF. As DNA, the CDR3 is TGCAGCGTTCGGAGGTACAATGAGCAGTTCTTC.

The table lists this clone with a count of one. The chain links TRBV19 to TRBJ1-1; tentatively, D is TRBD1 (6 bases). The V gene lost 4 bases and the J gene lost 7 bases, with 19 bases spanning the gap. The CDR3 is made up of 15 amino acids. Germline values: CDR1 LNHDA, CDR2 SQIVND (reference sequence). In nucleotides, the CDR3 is TGTGCCAGTAGTACGGATTCTCAGGGGCTTGGTGAAGCTTTCTTT. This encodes CASSTDSQGLGEAFF.

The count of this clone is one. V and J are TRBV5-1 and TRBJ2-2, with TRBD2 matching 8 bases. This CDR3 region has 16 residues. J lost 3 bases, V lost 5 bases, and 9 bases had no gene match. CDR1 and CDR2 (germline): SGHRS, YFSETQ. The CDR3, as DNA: TGCGCCAGCAGTTATAGCGGGACTTGGGACACCGGGGAGCTGTTTTTT. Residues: CASSYSGTWDTGELFF. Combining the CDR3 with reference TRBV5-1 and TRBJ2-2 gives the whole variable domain KAGVTQTPRYLIKTRGQQVTLSCSPISGHRSVSWYQQTPGQGLQFLFEYFSETQRNKGNFPGRFSGRQFSNSRSEMNVSTLELGDSALYLCASSYSGTWDTGELFFGEGSRLTVL.

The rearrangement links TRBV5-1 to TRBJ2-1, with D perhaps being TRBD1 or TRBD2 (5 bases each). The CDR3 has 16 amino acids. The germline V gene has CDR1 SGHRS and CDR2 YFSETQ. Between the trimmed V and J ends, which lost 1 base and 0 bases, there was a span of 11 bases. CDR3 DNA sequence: TGCGCCAGCAGCTTGAAACTAGACAGCTCCTACAATGAGCAGTTCTTC. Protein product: CASSLKLDSSYNEQFF. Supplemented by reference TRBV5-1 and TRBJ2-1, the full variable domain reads KAGVTQTPRYLIKTRGQQVTLSCSPISGHRSVSWYQQTPGQGLQFLFEYFSETQRNKGNFPGRFSGRQFSNSRSEMNVSTLELGDSALYLCASSLKLDSSYNEQFFGPGTRLTVL.

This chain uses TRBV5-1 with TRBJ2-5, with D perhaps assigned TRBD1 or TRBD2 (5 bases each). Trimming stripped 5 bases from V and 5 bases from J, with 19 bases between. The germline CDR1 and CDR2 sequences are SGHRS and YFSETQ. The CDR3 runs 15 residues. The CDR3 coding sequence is TGCGCCAGCAGACTTGGGACGTCCGTGGGCGAGACCCAGTACTTC. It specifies CASRLGTSVGETQYF.

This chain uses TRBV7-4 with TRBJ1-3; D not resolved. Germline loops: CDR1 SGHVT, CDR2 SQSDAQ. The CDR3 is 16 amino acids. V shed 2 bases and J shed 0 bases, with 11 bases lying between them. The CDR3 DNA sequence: TGTGCCAGCAGCTTATTTATTGGGATCTCTGGAAACACCATATATTTT. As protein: CASSLFIGISGNTIYF.

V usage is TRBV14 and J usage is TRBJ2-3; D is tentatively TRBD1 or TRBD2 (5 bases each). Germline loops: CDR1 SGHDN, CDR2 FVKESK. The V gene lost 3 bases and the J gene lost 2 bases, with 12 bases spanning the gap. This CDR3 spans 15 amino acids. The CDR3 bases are TGTGCCAGCAGCCACGGGGCCGGTGTCACAGATACGCAGTATTTT. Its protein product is CASSHGAGVTDTQYF.

Here the CDR3 DNA reads TGTGCCAGCAGCATCCGACAGGGTACCACTGAAGCTTTCTTT. Translated, it gives CASSIRQGTTEAFF. This chain connects TRBV7-8 to TRBJ1-1; TRBD1 aligns across 7 bases. This CDR3 has 14 residues. Germline-derived CDR1 and CDR2 are SGHVS and FQNEAQ. V lost 5 bases, J lost 4 bases, and 7 bases stayed unmatched.

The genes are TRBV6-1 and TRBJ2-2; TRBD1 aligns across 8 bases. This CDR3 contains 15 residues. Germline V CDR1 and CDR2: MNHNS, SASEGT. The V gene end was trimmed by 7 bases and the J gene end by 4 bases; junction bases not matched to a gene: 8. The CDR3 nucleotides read TGTGCCAGCACGGGACAGGCCTGGGGCACCGGGGAGCTGTTTTTT. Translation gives CASTGQAWGTGELFF.

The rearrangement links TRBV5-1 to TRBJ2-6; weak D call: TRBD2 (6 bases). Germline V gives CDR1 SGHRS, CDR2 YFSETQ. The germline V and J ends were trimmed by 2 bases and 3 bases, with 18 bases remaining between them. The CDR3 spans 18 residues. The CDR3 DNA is TGCGCCAGCAGCTTCGCCGGGACTTCCTTCGATGGGGCCAACGTCCTGACTTTC. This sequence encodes CASSFAGTSFDGANVLTF.

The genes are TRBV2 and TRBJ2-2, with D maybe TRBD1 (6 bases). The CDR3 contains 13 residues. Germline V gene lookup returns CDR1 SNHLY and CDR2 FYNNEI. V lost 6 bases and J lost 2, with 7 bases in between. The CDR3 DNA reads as TGTGCCAGCAGACAGGGTAACACCGGGGAGCTGTTTTTT. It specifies CASRQGNTGELFF. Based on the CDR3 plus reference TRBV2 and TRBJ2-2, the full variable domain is EPEVTQTPSHQVTQMGQEVILRCVPISNHLYFYWYRQILGQKVEFLVSFYNNEISEKSEIFDDQFSVERPDGSNFTLKIRSTKLEDSAMYFCASRQGNTGELFFGEGSRLTVL.

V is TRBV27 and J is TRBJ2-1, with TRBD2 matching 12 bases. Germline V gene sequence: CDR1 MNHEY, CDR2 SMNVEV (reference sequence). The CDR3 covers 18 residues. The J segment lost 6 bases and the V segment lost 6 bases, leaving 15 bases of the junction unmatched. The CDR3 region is CASSLRLLAGGPVNEQFF. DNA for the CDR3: TGTGCCAGCAGCCTAAGGTTACTAGCGGGGGGCCCGGTCAATGAGCAGTTCTTC.

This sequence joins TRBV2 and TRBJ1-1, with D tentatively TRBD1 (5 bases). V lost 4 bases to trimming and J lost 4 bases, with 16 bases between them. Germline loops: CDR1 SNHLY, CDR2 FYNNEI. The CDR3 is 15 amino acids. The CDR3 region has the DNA TGTGCCAGCAGTGCTCAGGGTCTTGTGGGCACTGAAGCTTTCTTT. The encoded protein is CASSAQGLVGTEAFF. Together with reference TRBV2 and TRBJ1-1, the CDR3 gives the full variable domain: EPEVTQTPSHQVTQMGQEVILRCVPISNHLYFYWYRQILGQKVEFLVSFYNNEISEKSEIFDDQFSVERPDGSNFTLKIRSTKLEDSAMYFCASSAQGLVGTEAFFGQGTRLTVV.

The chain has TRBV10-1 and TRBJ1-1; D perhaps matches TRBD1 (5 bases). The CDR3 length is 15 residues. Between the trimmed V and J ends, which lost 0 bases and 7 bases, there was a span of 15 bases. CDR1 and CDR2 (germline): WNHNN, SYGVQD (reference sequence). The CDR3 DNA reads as TGCGCCAGCAGTGAGTCCCGAGACAGAATCAATGAAGCTTTCTTT. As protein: CASSESRDRINEAFF.

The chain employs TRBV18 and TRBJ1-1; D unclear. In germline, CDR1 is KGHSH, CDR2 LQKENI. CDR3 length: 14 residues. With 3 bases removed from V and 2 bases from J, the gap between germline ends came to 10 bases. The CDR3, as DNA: TGTGCCAGCTCACCCCCCACCTCCAACACTGAAGCTTTCTTT. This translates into CASSPPTSNTEAFF. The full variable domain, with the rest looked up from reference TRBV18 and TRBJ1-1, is NAGVMQNPRHLVRRRGQEARLRCSPMKGHSHVYWYRQLPEEGLKFMVYLQKENIIDESGMPKERFSAEFPKEGPSILRIQQVVRGDSAAYFCASSPPTSNTEAFFGQGTRLTVV.